This paragraph reports one T cell receptor (beta chain). The target antigen is unknown. As to time point: persistent/refractory GD, antithyroid drugs over 5 years with positive TRAb. Generation of the TCR library employed RNA extracted from PBMCs. Diagnosis followed American Thyroid Association guidelines for Graves' disease. The CDR3 contains 13 residues. J was trimmed by 6 bases and V by 3 bases; bases with no gene match: 6. Germline CDR1 is DFQATT and CDR2 is SNEGSKA (reference sequence). The sample originates from a study of regulatory T cells in long-lasting Graves disease. Study-wide results and caveats: Persistent disease exhibited a predilection for TRBV28, TRBJ1-2 and TRBJ2-5.

Building the TCR beta libraries relied on iRepertoire HTBI primers, and CDR3 regions underwent Arm-PCR. TCRdb ran MiXCR on the multiplex PCR reads and lists one entry per CDR3 protein. The sample records approximately 690,000 distinct CDR3 sequences, 25% to 30% being singletons. The chain uses TRBV20-1 and TRBJ1-2; 8 positions agree with TRBD1. Specimen: peripheral blood mononuclear cells (PBMCs), collected when the disease was refractory, from a patient treated with antithyroid drugs. The receptor's source is a female donor with Graves disease. In nucleotides, the CDR3 is TGCAGTGCTAGCCGACAGGGGAGGAATGGCTACACCTTC. It yields the protein CSASRQGRNGYTF.